Below, 30 T cell receptor beta chains from the same sample are listed, as sequenced in a study of naive and memory T cell subsets. The library had UMIs added by 3' ligation of an oligonucleotide to TCR cDNA. The SP2 primer and nested alpha and beta constant region primers amplified ligated cDNA in four rounds. TCRdb reprocessed the 5' RACE reads via MiXCR and lists one record per CDR3 protein. The profile covers about 60,000 distinct CDR3 sequences, with more than 6% appearing a single time and about a fifth taken by the ten largest. These receptors were collected from a female donor in good health.

The CDR3 DNA reads TGCGCCAGCAGCCAAGATCCGGCGGGGGGGAACAGAGAGACCCAGTACTTC. Its translation is CASSQDPAGGNRETQYF. The rearrangement links TRBV4-1 to TRBJ2-5; TRBD2 agrees at 9 bases. Looked up from germline, CDR1 is MGHRA and CDR2 is YSYEKL. There are 17 residues in the CDR3. V dropped 0 bases and J dropped 4; count of bases not matched to a gene: 9.

The sample holds many counts of this clonotype. CDR3 in amino acids: CASSQELGWAETYNEQFF. The DNA for the CDR3 is TGTGCCAGCAGCCAAGAACTGGGGTGGGCGGAAACCTACAATGAGCAGTTCTTC. This chain uses TRBV14 with TRBJ2-1; D not certain. This CDR3 is 18 amino acids long. Looked up from germline, CDR1 is SGHDN and CDR2 is FVKESK. Trimming cost V 0 bases and J 2 bases, with 17 bases left between them.

The sample holds many counts of this clonotype. The chain employs TRBV9 and TRBJ2-1; 10 nucleotides agree with TRBD1. Trimming took 5 bases from V and 3 from J; bases not matched to a gene: 2. CDR1 and CDR2 (germline): SGDLS, YYNGEE. The CDR3 runs to 14 residues. The CDR3 loop is CASSRTGGYNEQFF. The CDR3 nucleotides read TGTGCCAGCAGTAGGACAGGGGGCTACAATGAGCAGTTCTTC.

This chain joins TRBV19 and TRBJ2-7; 7 bases line up with TRBD2. CDR1 and CDR2 from the germline V gene are LNHDA and SQIVND (reference sequence). The junction had 7 bases not matched to a gene; V was cut back by 3 bases and J by 5 bases. This CDR3 spans 14 amino acids. The CDR3 nucleotides are TGTGCCAGTAGTATCTCAGGGAGCGGGAACGAGCAGTACTTC. Translation gives CASSISGSGNEQYF.

This clonotype was counted between two and nine times. This chain joins TRBV12-3 or TRBV12-4 and TRBJ2-6; D call uncertain. This CDR3 has 13 residues. Trimming left V 7 bases short and J 4 bases short, with 8 bases between. DNA of the CDR3: TGTGCCAGCATGTTTCGGGGGGCCAACGTCCTGACTTTC. The encoded protein is CASMFRGANVLTF.

This clonotype was found many times. The chain joins TRBV7-8 to TRBJ1-4; no definite D call. V was pared by 7 bases and J by 0 bases, with 12 bases between. Germline assignment: CDR1 SGHVS and CDR2 FQNEAQ. This CDR3 has 15 residues. As DNA, the CDR3 is TGTGCCAGCACCAAGGACTATACAACTAATGAAAAACTGTTTTTT. Encoded protein: CASTKDYTTNEKLFF.

The chain combines TRBV3-1 with TRBJ1-1; D unresolved. This CDR3 is 13 amino acids long. The ends were cut back, 4 bases at V and 3 bases at J, with 9 bases in the middle. CDR1 is LGHDT, CDR2 YNNKEL, per germline (reference sequence). The chain's CDR3 is CASSLQSDTEAFF. The CDR3 DNA reads TGTGCCAGCAGCCTCCAGTCGGACACTGAAGCTTTCTTT.

This clonotype was recorded at least ten times. The DNA is omitted, as the CDR3 cannot be located on it reliably, and the CDR3 follows TCRdb's listing. J is TRBJ1-6 and V is TRBV12-3 or TRBV12-4; the listed D gene, TRBD1, was not tested against the DNA. The CDR3 contains 17 residues when both ends are counted. The CDR3 here is CASSSSNRGIVNSPLHF.

This clonotype was detected ten times or more. This sequence joins TRBV7-9 and TRBJ1-2; 8 nucleotides align to TRBD1. After removal of 0 bases from V and 6 bases from J, the junction contained 6 bases not matched to a gene. The CDR3 contains 15 residues. Germline CDR1 and CDR2: SEHNR and FQNEAQ (reference sequence). As DNA, the CDR3 is TGTGCCAGCAGCTTAGCAATGACAGGGGAACATGGCTACACCTTC. It specifies CASSLAMTGEHGYTF.

The V gene is TRBV18, the J gene TRBJ1-2; D remains unclear. The CDR3 runs to 13 residues. Per the germline V gene, CDR1 is KGHSH and CDR2 is LQKENI. The V end lost 2 bases, the J end lost 8 bases, and 12 bases lay between the germline ends. The CDR3 nucleotides are TGTGCCAGCTCACCAGGTACAGCGGAGGGCTACACCTTC. Its protein is CASSPGTAEGYTF.

This clonotype came up a few times. The chain has TRBV10-3 and TRBJ2-2, with 7 bases matching TRBD2. With 9 bases clipped from V and 3 bases from J, the junction kept 10 bases outside the gene matches. There are 15 residues in the CDR3. The V gene's germline CDR1 is ENHRY and CDR2 SYGVKD. The CDR3 protein is CAMLRVAGDTGELFF. CDR3 bases: TGTGCCATGCTCCGGGTAGCGGGTGACACCGGGGAGCTGTTTTTT.

This clonotype showed up just a few times. This chain uses TRBV28 with TRBJ1-1, with D possibly TRBD1 on 6 matching bases. CDR3 length equals 13 residues. V was cut by 7 bases and J by 7 bases, with 16 bases left in between. Germline CDR1 reads MDHEN; CDR2 reads SYDVKM. The CDR3 reads CASKIKGGYEAFF. CDR3 nucleotide sequence: TGTGCCAGCAAAATCAAGGGGGGGTATGAAGCTTTCTTT.

Many counts were recorded for this clonotype. The chain employs TRBV28 and TRBJ1-2; D gene uncertain. V lost 6 bases and J 1 base, leaving 12 bases between the germline ends. Germline CDR1 is MDHEN and CDR2 is SYDVKM. There are 14 residues in the CDR3. In nucleotides, the CDR3 is TGTGCCAGCAGCCCCGGCCAGTTTAACTATGGCTACACCTTC. It codes for CASSPGQFNYGYTF.

The genes are TRBV28 and TRBJ1-5, with no clear D. Germline V gene lookup returns CDR1 MDHEN and CDR2 SYDVKM. The CDR3 sequence is 13 residues long. Trimming pared 5 bases from V and 0 bases from J, leaving 5 bases between. In DNA form, the CDR3 reads TGTGCCAGCAGTAAGGGTAGCAATCAGCCCCAGCATTTT. Encoded protein: CASSKGSNQPQHF.

This clonotype showed up many times. This chain uses TRBV2 with TRBJ2-1; D not resolved. From germline, CDR1 is SNHLY and CDR2 FYNNEI. V lost 7 bases and J lost 9, with 16 bases in between. The CDR3 covers 13 residues. CDR3 amino acids: CASTEWGYGEQFF. As DNA, the CDR3 is TGTGCCAGCACCGAGTGGGGATACGGTGAGCAGTTCTTC. Full variable domain (missing parts from reference TRBV2 and TRBJ2-1): EPEVTQTPSHQVTQMGQEVILRCVPISNHLYFYWYRQILGQKVEFLVSFYNNEISEKSEIFDDQFSVERPDGSNFTLKIRSTKLEDSAMYFCASTEWGYGEQFFGPGTRLTVL.

In its sample, this clonotype was seen many times. The DNA of the CDR3 is TGTGCCAGCAGTTACTCTCCGCGTTATAATTCACCCCTCCACTTT. This encodes CASSYSPRYNSPLHF. J is TRBJ1-6 and V is TRBV6-5; no firm D call. Per germline, CDR1 MNHEY and CDR2 SVGAGI. The length of the CDR3 is 15 residues. With 0 bases removed from V and 4 bases from J, the gap between germline ends came to 7 bases.

This clonotype was detected many times. The V gene is TRBV5-6, the J gene TRBJ1-2, with D uncertain. V lost 0 bases, J lost 6 bases, and 9 bases lay in between. Germline assignment: CDR1 SGHDT and CDR2 YYEEEE. The CDR3 is made up of 13 amino acids. Here the CDR3 reads CASSLGAANGYTF. The CDR3 bases are TGTGCCAGCAGCTTGGGCGCAGCGAATGGCTACACCTTC.

This clonotype was detected only a few times. The rearrangement links TRBV11-3 to TRBJ2-7; D uncertain. The V gene's germline CDR1 is SGHNT and CDR2 YENEEA. The V end was cut by 1 base, the J end by 6 bases, with 7 bases between. This CDR3 is built from 12 residues. This CDR3 reads CASSLVAAEQYF. DNA of the CDR3: TGTGCCAGCAGCTTAGTGGCAGCCGAGCAGTACTTC. The full variable domain, its missing parts supplied by reference TRBV11-3 and TRBJ2-7, is EAGVVQSPRYKIIEKKQPVAFWCNPISGHNTLYWYLQNLGQGPELLIRYENEEAVDDSQLPKDRFSAERLKGVDSTLKIQPAELGDSAVYLCASSLVAAEQYFGPGTRLTVT.

This clonotype was counted a few times. The chain employs TRBV9 and TRBJ1-1; D possibly corresponds to TRBD1 (5 bases). Looked up from germline, CDR1 is SGDLS and CDR2 is YYNGEE. V was clipped by 7 bases and J by 0 bases, with 10 bases between them. The CDR3 runs to 13 residues. In DNA form, the CDR3 reads TGTGCCAGCGGGGACCTCATGAACACTGAAGCTTTCTTT. Translation: CASGDLMNTEAFF.

This clonotype was seen a handful of times. This chain joins TRBV9 and TRBJ2-7, with 8 positions matching TRBD2. V was pared by 4 bases and J by 0 bases, with 6 bases of the junction left unmatched. The CDR3 is 15 amino acids. Germline V gene lookup returns CDR1 SGDLS and CDR2 YYNGEE. The CDR3 sequence is CASSRAGGSSYEQYF. The CDR3, as DNA: TGTGCCAGCAGCCGTGCGGGAGGAAGCTCCTACGAGCAGTACTTC.

This clonotype came up a few times. The chain is built from TRBV20-1 and TRBJ1-2; 8 bases align to TRBD1. This CDR3 is built from 16 residues. The V gene end was trimmed by 2 bases and the J gene end by 4 bases; junction bases not matched to a gene: 12. CDR1 and CDR2 from the germline V gene are DFQATT and SNEGSKA (reference sequence). The CDR3, as DNA: TGCAGTGCTAGATCTCCCGACGACAGGGGTCCCTATGGCTACACCTTC. This translates into CSARSPDDRGPYGYTF.

This clonotype was found many times. The chain is built from TRBV6-4 and TRBJ2-2, with D possibly matching TRBD1 (6 bases). CDR3 size: 17 residues. V gave up 4 bases and J gave up 6 bases, with 21 bases separating them. The germline gives CDR1 MRHNA, CDR2 SNTAGT. The CDR3 reads CASSAYIQGFGSGELFF. CDR3 bases: TGTGCCAGCAGTGCTTACATACAGGGTTTTGGTTCCGGGGAGCTGTTTTTT.

V and J are TRBV28 and TRBJ2-7; D gene unclear. V shed 11 bases and J shed 0 bases, with 5 bases lying between them. CDR3 length equals 10 residues. Germline lookup yields CDR1 MDHEN and CDR2 SYDVKM. The CDR3 DNA reads as TGTGCCGTCAGCTCCTACGAGCAGTACTTC. This translates into CAVSSYEQYF.

This clonotype was observed a handful of times. The V gene is TRBV30, the J gene TRBJ2-1, with TRBD2 as a possible D gene (7 bases). This CDR3 has 15 amino acids. V lost 4 bases to trimming and J lost 8 bases, with 21 bases between them. Germline V gene sequence: CDR1 GTSNPN, CDR2 SVGIG (reference sequence). CDR3 region: CAWKGGVANIDEQFF. DNA of the CDR3: TGTGCCTGGAAAGGGGGGGTAGCCAACATCGATGAGCAGTTCTTC.

This clonotype was seen a handful of times. This chain uses TRBV12-3 or TRBV12-4 with TRBJ2-7; 7 nucleotides align to TRBD1. This CDR3 region has 15 residues. The V and J ends lost 6 bases and 6 bases, in that order; junction bases with no gene match: 14. CDR3 region: CASSPRQGWVSEQYF. The CDR3 nucleotides read TGTGCCAGCAGCCCAAGACAGGGCTGGGTCTCCGAGCAGTACTTC.

This clonotype turned up a few times. The chain employs TRBV12-5 and TRBJ2-6; no definite D call. Between the trimmed V and J ends, which lost 5 bases and 0 bases, there was a span of 17 bases. The CDR3 runs 18 residues. Germline CDR1 reads LGHNT; CDR2 reads FRNRAP. The DNA of the CDR3 is TGTGCTAGTGGTCGCCCTGATGGTCCCCGCTCTGGGGCCAACGTCCTGACTTTC. It translates to CASGRPDGPRSGANVLTF. The full variable domain, its missing parts supplied by reference TRBV12-5 and TRBJ2-6, is DARVTQTPRHKVTEMGQEVTMRCQPILGHNTVFWYRQTMMQGLELLAYFRNRAPLDDSGMPKDRFSAEMPDATLATLKIQPSEPRDSAVYFCASGRPDGPRSGANVLTFGAGSRLTVL.

This clonotype was recorded many times. This chain links TRBV29-1 with TRBJ2-1; no definite D call. V was clipped by 7 bases and J by 0 bases, with 16 bases between them. Germline values: CDR1 SQVTM, CDR2 ANQGSEA. The CDR3 is 15 residues long. CDR3 sequence: CSAPAGSSSYNEQFF. In nucleotides, the CDR3 is TGCAGCGCCCCAGCCGGGTCGAGCTCCTACAATGAGCAGTTCTTC.

This clonotype has ten or more counts. This chain connects TRBV19 to TRBJ1-5, with 10 positions matching TRBD1. With V trimmed by 8 bases and J by 3 bases, 4 bases remained unmatched. CDR1 LNHDA and CDR2 SQIVND come from the germline V gene (reference sequence). The CDR3 is made up of 14 amino acids. This CDR3 is CASGDRGNNQPQHF. DNA of the CDR3: TGTGCCAGTGGGGACAGGGGCAACAATCAGCCCCAGCATTTT. Supplemented by reference TRBV19 and TRBJ1-5, the full variable domain reads DGGITQSPKYLFRKEGQNVTLSCEQNLNHDAMYWYRQDPGQGLRLIYYSQIVNDFQKGDIAEGYSVSREKKESFPLTVTSAQKNPTAFYLCASGDRGNNQPQHFGDGTRLSIL.

V usage is TRBV19 and J usage is TRBJ1-6, with D perhaps TRBD1 (5 bases). V lost 6 bases and J 0 bases, leaving 9 bases between the germline ends. The CDR3 loop spans 15 amino acids. The V gene's germline CDR1 is LNHDA and CDR2 SQIVND (reference sequence). In nucleotides, the CDR3 is TGTGCCAGTAGCGACAGATCCTCCTATAATTCACCCCTCCACTTT. Translating it yields CASSDRSSYNSPLHF.

V gene TRBV6-5 combines with J gene TRBJ1-3; 11 bases are a match to TRBD1. The ends lost 6 bases at V and 3 bases at J; junction bases unmatched: 4. The CDR3 consists of 15 residues. Germline V gene lookup returns CDR1 MNHEY and CDR2 SVGAGI. This CDR3 reads CASRPGTGGGNTIYF. The CDR3 nucleotides read TGTGCCAGCAGACCTGGGACAGGGGGTGGAAACACCATATATTTT.